The sequence of this TCR beta chain was determined in a study of spatial heterogeneity in lung cancer. Looking at the study overall: An average of more than ten raw reads was observed per unique TCR and UMI combination. Points from the study as a whole: Counts that tracked tumor mutation counts were those of expanded intratumoral alpha and beta TCRs.

TCRdb itself ran the 5' RACE reads through MiXCR, one entry per CDR3 protein. The profile covers about 9,800 distinct CDR3 sequences, with about 6.9% appearing a single time and about 9.5% taken by the ten largest. Time point noted: sample taken at primary tumor resection. Tumor, nontumor lung or frozen PBMC supplied whole RNA that was sequenced unsorted. Trimming removed 3 bases from V and 7 bases from J; junction bases left unmatched: 3. This CDR3 spans 13 amino acids. CDR1 and CDR2 from the germline V gene are MNHNS and SASEGT. This clonotype was picked up many times. Antigen specificity is unknown.

The TCR comes from a male donor with early-stage non-small cell lung cancer. The chain recombines TRBV6-1 with TRBJ2-3, with 8 bases that match TRBD1. The source material was lung tumor tissue, sampled at surgery. In nucleotides, the CDR3 is TGTGCCAGCAGTGATGGACAGGGAAATACGCAGTATTTT. It codes for CASSDGQGNTQYF.